The rows below give T cell receptor beta chains drawn from one sample of a study of blood T cell repertoires in COVID-19. Produced via immunoSEQ multiplex PCR; TCRdb's table is partial and in-frame only. Of roughly 30,000 clones detected, 84% appear once; the ten largest clones hold about 10%. Material: peripheral blood. These receptors were taken from a man older than 75 with active COVID-19. The conserved cysteine and the conserved F or W are not part of the CDR3 here. A D gene is named only where the DNA matches it firmly.

D	V	J	CDR3
NA	TRBV30	TRBJ1-5	AWSARLNQPQH
NA	TRBV2	TRBJ1-6	ASSPGQGSSPLH
NA	TRBV7-2	TRBJ1-5	ASSPQGFRNQPQH
NA	TRBV7-8	TRBJ1-2	ASSSGRQVYGYT
NA	TRBV19	TRBJ1-4	ASSDLTDFNEKLF
TRBD2	TRBV20-1	TRBJ2-1	SASPPSGTYNEQF
TRBD1	TRBV15	TRBJ2-3	ATSRGQGTDTQY
NA	TRBV11-2	TRBJ2-7	ASSFRHRKEN
TRBD1	TRBV6-5	TRBJ2-7	ASSRKPGQGYEQY
TRBD1	TRBV15	TRBJ2-3	ATSRGGTGRNTDTQY
NA	TRBV6-1	TRBJ1-5	ASSEAGGSNQPQH
NA	TRBV6-5	TRBJ1-6	ASRNGNSPLH
TRBD1	TRBV30	TRBJ1-1	AWSVRWDRASPF
TRBD1	TRBV2	TRBJ2-2	ASAQTGGTGELF
NA	TRBV21-1	TRBJ2-1	ASSGGASGGAEYHNEQF
TRBD1	TRBV20-1	TRBJ1-1	SARDRGQAF
NA	TRBV4-2	TRBJ1-4	ASSHTQINEKLF
NA	TRBV30	TRBJ1-5	AWSVRGQPQH
NA	TRBV5-4	TRBJ2-5	ASSPSPLGTQETQY
NA	TRBV20-1	TRBJ1-5	SASPGNSNQPQH
TRBD2	TRBV5-1	TRBJ2-2	ATRLAASTGELF
TRBD1	TRBV6-5	TRBJ1-3	ASRPGTAGNTIY
NA	TRBV27	TRBJ1-1	ASSPQGTYTEAF
NA	TRBV12-3/TRBV12-4	TRBJ1-5	ASARGGNQPQH
TRBD2	TRBV30	TRBJ2-3	AWSAGLAGGTDTQY
NA	TRBV7-9	TRBJ1-1	ASSLPGEGRTEAF
NA	TRBV5-1	TRBJ1-1	ASRADSAMNTEAF
TRBD2	TRBV13	TRBJ2-7	ASSLVERGAPYEQY
NA	TRBV30	TRBJ2-1	AWSVVYNEQF
NA	TRBV6-5	TRBJ2-2	ASTRQVSANGELF
NA	TRBV12-3/TRBV12-4	TRBJ2-3	ASSPRLADTQY
NA	TRBV9	TRBJ2-3	ASKRGVRPDTQY
TRBD1	TRBV18	TRBJ2-5	ASRSGQNQETQY
NA	TRBV6-4	TRBJ1-6	ASSPSTGSRNSPLH
NA	TRBV10-1	TRBJ1-5	ASSESRGMPQH
TRBD1	TRBV5-1	TRBJ2-7	ASSLAPGQSSYEQY
TRBD2	TRBV15	TRBJ2-3	ATSSGLAGGLDTQY
NA	TRBV6-5	TRBJ2-4	ASSYSSGAKNIQY
TRBD2	TRBV6-5	TRBJ2-3	AGHGGGATDTQY
NA	TRBV5-6	TRBJ2-1	ASSLYGAEDYNEQF
NA	TRBV6-5	TRBJ1-1	ASSSLVRAREAF
TRBD1	TRBV10-3	TRBJ2-7	AISESFLGTGSFEQY
NA	TRBV2	TRBJ1-4	ASKENEKLF
NA	TRBV5-1	TRBJ2-2	ASSLDPYTGELF
NA	TRBV19	TRBJ2-1	ASSRAGGSYNEQF
TRBD1	TRBV19	TRBJ2-7	ASSMGQGPAYEQY
NA	TRBV19	TRBJ2-7	ASSMRSHRNLYEQY
TRBD1	TRBV3-1/TRBV3-2	TRBJ2-7	ASSPSGQYYEQY
TRBD2	TRBV6-4	TRBJ2-3	ASSDSHSGGARSTDTQY
TRBD1	TRBV9	TRBJ1-6	ASSPGQGGNSPLH